This TCR beta chain derives from a study of shared T cell receptors in the human thymus. Sequencing was performed with immunoSEQ multiplex PCR; in TCRdb, only in-frame clones are kept and a portion is missing. The sample shows just under 550,000 clones, around three quarters of them seen only once. Germline assignment: CDR1 SGHNT and CDR2 YYREEE (reference sequence). The CDR3 contains 14 residues. V lost 4 bases and J lost 4; bases outside the gene matches: 4. These data are also associated with another study on human thymus T cells. That paper notes: Healthy Finnish infants undergoing corrective surgery for congenital heart defects were used as donors. Thymic resections from corrective heart surgery supplied the tissue. What appeared biased in thymic and blood repertoires was the usage of V and J genes. As related research reported, thymic repertoires overlapped highly among unrelated individuals.

This clonotype was obtained from a boy younger than two with a congenital heart defect. The V call is TRBV5-4, the J call TRBJ2-1; 8 bases align to TRBD1. Sequences were obtained from thymocytes. The chain's CDR3 is CASSPWTGYNEQFF. CDR3 in DNA: TGTGCCAGCAGCCCATGGACAGGGTACAATGAGCAGTTCTTC.